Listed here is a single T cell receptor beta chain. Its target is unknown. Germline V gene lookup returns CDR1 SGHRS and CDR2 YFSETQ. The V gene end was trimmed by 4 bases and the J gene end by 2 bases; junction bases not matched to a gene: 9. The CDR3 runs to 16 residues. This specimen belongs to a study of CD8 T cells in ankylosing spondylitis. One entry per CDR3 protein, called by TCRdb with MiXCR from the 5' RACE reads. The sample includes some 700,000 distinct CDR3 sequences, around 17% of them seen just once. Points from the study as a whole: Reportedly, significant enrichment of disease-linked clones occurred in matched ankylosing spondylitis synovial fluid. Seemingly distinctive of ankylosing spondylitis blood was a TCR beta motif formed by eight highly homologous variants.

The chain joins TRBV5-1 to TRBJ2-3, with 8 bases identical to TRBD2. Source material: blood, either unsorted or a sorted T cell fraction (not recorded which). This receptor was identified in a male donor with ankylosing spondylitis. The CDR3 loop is CASSLTSGVITDTQYF. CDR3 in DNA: TGCGCCAGCAGCCTTACTAGCGGCGTAATCACAGATACGCAGTATTTT.